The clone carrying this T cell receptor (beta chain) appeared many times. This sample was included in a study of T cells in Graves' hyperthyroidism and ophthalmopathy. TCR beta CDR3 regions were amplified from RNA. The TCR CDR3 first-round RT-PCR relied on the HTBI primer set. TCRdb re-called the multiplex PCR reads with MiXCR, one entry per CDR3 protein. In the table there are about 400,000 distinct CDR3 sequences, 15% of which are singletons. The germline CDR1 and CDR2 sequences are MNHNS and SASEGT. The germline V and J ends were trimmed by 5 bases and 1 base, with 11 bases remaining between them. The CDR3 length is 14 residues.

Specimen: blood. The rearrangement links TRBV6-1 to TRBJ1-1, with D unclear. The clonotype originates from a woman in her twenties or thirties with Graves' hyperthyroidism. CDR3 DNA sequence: TGTGCCAGCAGTTTCCTTACCCGGAACACTGAAGCTTTCTTT. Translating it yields CASSFLTRNTEAFF.